This T cell receptor (beta chain) derives from a study of T-cell reconstitution after alpha-beta-depleted transplantation in children. The CDR3 is made up of 14 amino acids. Trimming removed 5 bases at V and 6 bases at J, with 16 bases between. Germline V lookup: CDR1 SGHVS, CDR2 FQNEAQ. General study results and limits: A year post-transplant, T-cell counts and diversity derived mostly from newly produced T cells. There were some patients whose high TCRbeta diversity at day 60 came from surviving recipient T cells and thymic progenitors.

Using unique molecular identifiers, the investigators prepared the TCRbeta library. TCRdb used MiXCR to reprocess the PCR reads, holding one entry per CDR3 protein. Of under 20,000 distinct CDR3 sequences listed, 10% to 15% are singletons. Details on this clonotype: Its target is unknown.

The chain is built from TRBV7-8 and TRBJ1-1; no reliable D call. The sample in question was PBMCs, mostly from graft donor cells, obtained 60 days after TCRalphabeta/CD19-depleted stem cell transplant. The clonotype was recovered from a female patient between 2 and 15 years old who had a stem cell transplant for congenital amegakaryocytic thrombocytopenia, so the T cells may come from the graft donor. DNA of the CDR3: TGTGCCAGCAGCCCCAGGAGTGTGGTCCCTGAAGCTTTCTTT. Protein sequence: CASSPRSVVPEAFF.